The rows below give T cell receptor beta chains drawn from one sample of a study of neoadjuvant anti-PD-1 for oral cavity cancer. The data were produced by immunoSEQ multiplex PCR, yet TCRdb's version contains in-frame clones alone and is incomplete. This sample has 9,500 to 15,000 clones, with around 75% found just once. The sample in question was PBMCs, obtained after nivolumab (anti-PD-1) treatment. Receptors were obtained from a person aged 40-85 years with oral cavity squamous cell carcinoma. The CDR3 runs from the conserved cysteine through the conserved F or W. The D gene is left open where the match is weak. The size of a clone is reported for some rows only, either as once, few or many, or as a class for expanded clones.

d_call,j_call,clone_size,v_call,cdr3_nt,cdr3_aa
NA,TRBJ1-1,NA,TRBV27,TGTGCCAGCAGTTTATCTTATATTACACCGATGAACACTGAAGCTTTCTTT,CASSLSYITPMNTEAFF
NA,TRBJ2-7,NA,TRBV29-1,TGCAGCGTTGGCCGTTCTTACTACGAGCAGTACTTC,CSVGRSYYEQYF
NA,TRBJ2-3,NA,TRBV6-4,TGTGCCAGCAGTGACTCTGAAACAGATACGCAGTATTTT,CASSDSETDTQYF
NA,TRBJ1-1,NA,TRBV5-1,TGCGCCAGCAGCTTGGAGGACGGATGGGGTGAAGCTTTCTTT,CASSLEDGWGEAFF
NA,TRBJ1-3,NA,TRBV6-1,TGTGCCAGCAGTGAAGCTTTGGACGGCTCTGGAAACACCATATATTTT,CASSEALDGSGNTIYF
TRBD1,TRBJ2-5,NA,TRBV7-3,TGTGCCAGCAGCCCATCCCCCCGGACAGGGCAGGAGACCCAGTACTTC,CASSPSPRTGQETQYF
NA,TRBJ1-1,NA,TRBV28,TGTGCCAGCAGTTCGACCACGGGGGAAGCTTTCTTT,CASSSTTGEAFF
NA,TRBJ2-7,NA,TRBV28,TGTGCCAGCAGTTTCCCCCCAGGGGAGTTTCCCTACGAGCAGTACTTC,CASSFPPGEFPYEQYF
NA,TRBJ2-7,once,TRBV10-3,TGTGCCATCAGTGGGACTTTGAACGAGCAGTACTTC,CAISGTLNEQYF
TRBD1,TRBJ1-1,NA,TRBV18,TGTGCCAGCTCACCGGGACAGGGGGCGACTGAAGCTTTCTTT,CASSPGQGATEAFF
TRBD1,TRBJ1-3,few,TRBV5-1,TGCGCCAGCAGCCCCCAGGGGACAGGGCTCGGAAACACCATATATTTT,CASSPQGTGLGNTIYF
NA,TRBJ1-4,NA,TRBV4-1,TGCGCCAGCCTAAAGGGGGGGCCAAATGAAAAACTGTTTTTT,CASLKGGPNEKLFF
NA,TRBJ1-1,few,TRBV7-9,TGTGCCAGCAGCTTGTTTACGGGGGACACTGAAGCTTTCTTT,CASSLFTGDTEAFF
NA,TRBJ1-2,NA,TRBV5-4,TGTGCCAGCAGCTTACAGGGAACTAACTATGGCTACACCTTC,CASSLQGTNYGYTF
TRBD2,TRBJ2-3,NA,TRBV4-1,TGCGCCAGCAGCCAGAATAGCGGGAGCACAGATACGCAGTATTTT,CASSQNSGSTDTQYF
TRBD1,TRBJ1-2,NA,TRBV11-1,TGTGCCAGCAGTTCACCCGACAGGGGCGATGGCTACACCTTC,CASSSPDRGDGYTF
NA,TRBJ2-5,few,TRBV2,TGTGCCAGCAGTGACTTACACCAAGAGACCCAGTACTTC,CASSDLHQETQYF
NA,TRBJ2-7,once,TRBV6-1,TGTGCCAGCAGCGACTTGTACGAGCAGTACTTC,CASSDLYEQYF
TRBD2,TRBJ2-5,NA,TRBV5-1,TGCGCCAGTCGTCCGGGTAGCGGGGCTTCGGAGACCCAGTACTTC,CASRPGSGASETQYF
NA,TRBJ1-2,few,TRBV9,TGTGCCAGCAGCGTAGAAGGGGGGGCTAACTATGGCTACACCTTC,CASSVEGGANYGYTF
TRBD1,TRBJ2-7,NA,TRBV7-9,TGTGCCAGCAGCCCGAGGGACAGGGGCTACGAGCAGTACTTC,CASSPRDRGYEQYF
NA,TRBJ2-7,few,TRBV7-8,TGTGCCAGCAGCCCTAGGCGCCAGAGCTCCTACGAGCAGTACTTC,CASSPRRQSSYEQYF
NA,TRBJ2-3,NA,TRBV11-2,TGTGCCAGCAAAGGTACCCTGGAAGCTACAGATACGCAGTATTTT,CASKGTLEATDTQYF
TRBD1,TRBJ1-1,once,TRBV18,TGTGCCAGCTCACCGGGACAGCTGATCATGAACACTGAAGCTTTCTTT,CASSPGQLIMNTEAFF
NA,TRBJ1-2,NA,TRBV6-1,TGTGCCAGCAGGGTCGGACTGGCTCCTAACTATGGCTACACCTTC,CASRVGLAPNYGYTF
NA,TRBJ1-2,NA,TRBV28,TGTGCCAGCAGTTTGGGGGCCATAAACTATGGCTACACCTTC,CASSLGAINYGYTF
NA,TRBJ2-5,NA,TRBV5-1,TGCGCCAGCAGCTTGGCCACCGGGGTAGAGACCCAGTACTTC,CASSLATGVETQYF
NA,TRBJ2-1,few,TRBV10-1,TGCGCCAGCGGGGCATTTGGGTTCAATGAGCAGTTCTTC,CASGAFGFNEQFF
NA,TRBJ2-1,NA,TRBV29-1,TGCAGCGTTGCCCGGCTTGACGGTCAGGAGCAGTTCTTC,CSVARLDGQEQFF
TRBD1,TRBJ2-5,once,TRBV5-1,TGCGCCAGCAGCTTAGGGGGCATCCAAGAGACCCAGTACTTC,CASSLGGIQETQYF
NA,TRBJ2-7,NA,TRBV25-1,TGTGCCAGCCCCTTCCGGGACGGAGCCTACGAGCAGTACTTC,CASPFRDGAYEQYF
NA,TRBJ2-3,NA,TRBV21-1,TGTGCCAGCAGCACGCCGGGACCAAGCACAGATACGCAGTATTTT,CASSTPGPSTDTQYF
NA,TRBJ1-2,NA,TRBV9,TGTGCCAGCAGCGCCACAGGGACGTCTTCCGCTTTGGATGGCTACACCTTC,CASSATGTSSALDGYTF
NA,TRBJ2-1,NA,TRBV5-1,TGCGCCAGCAGCTTGGATGGGAGCTCCTACAATGAGCAGTTCTTC,CASSLDGSSYNEQFF
TRBD1,TRBJ1-2,NA,TRBV9,TGTGCCAGCAGCCCAAAGGGGGCAGGAAATGTTGGCTACACCTTC,CASSPKGAGNVGYTF
NA,TRBJ1-1,few,TRBV30,TGTGCCGGGGGGACGATAACGCGCACTGAAGCTTTCTTT,CAGGTITRTEAFF
NA,TRBJ2-5,few,TRBV11-2,TGTGCCAGCAGCTTAGTAGGGACAGAGACCCAGTACTTC,CASSLVGTETQYF
NA,TRBJ1-2,NA,TRBV5-5,TGTGCCAGCAGTCAAACCCAGAGGGGCTACACCTTC,CASSQTQRGYTF
NA,TRBJ1-5,NA,TRBV7-3,TGTGCCAGCAGCTCCAATGGCGACCAGCCCCAGCATTTT,CASSSNGDQPQHF
NA,TRBJ2-5,NA,TRBV4-1,TGCGCCAGCAGCCAAGAAGGACCGGCTGGGGAGACCCAGTACTTC,CASSQEGPAGETQYF
TRBD2,TRBJ2-3,NA,TRBV7-6,TGTGCCAGCAGCTTAGATAGTATCGGACTAGCGGGGAACTCGGCGCAGTATTTT,CASSLDSIGLAGNSAQYF
TRBD1,TRBJ2-3,NA,TRBV19,TGTGCCACCGGGGACAGTAGCACAGATACGCAGTATTTT,CATGDSSTDTQYF
TRBD1,TRBJ1-2,NA,TRBV9,TGTGCCAGCAGCATAAGACAGGGGGATGGCTATGGCTACACCTTC,CASSIRQGDGYGYTF
NA,TRBJ2-2,NA,TRBV4-1,TGCGCCAGCAGCCAAGACGAGAACACCGGGGAGCTGTTTTTT,CASSQDENTGELFF
NA,TRBJ1-1,NA,TRBV11-3,TGTGCCAGCAGCTTAGATATCCGGGTAGGCGACACTGAAGCTTTCTTT,CASSLDIRVGDTEAFF
TRBD2,TRBJ2-5,NA,TRBV10-3,TGTGCCATCAGGGGTCTAGCGGGACCCAAAGAGACCCAGTACTTC,CAIRGLAGPKETQYF
NA,TRBJ1-3,NA,TRBV13,TGTGCCAGCAGCTTCGTGGCAGGGCGACTCAAAAGCTCTGGAAACACCATATATTTT,CASSFVAGRLKSSGNTIYF
NA,TRBJ2-2,few,TRBV7-8,TGTGCCAGCACCGCGGGGGCGGGGACCGGGGAGCTGTTTTTT,CASTAGAGTGELFF
NA,TRBJ2-1,NA,TRBV6-5,TGTGCCAGCAGTGACTCGGGGGCTTACAATGAGCAGTTCTTC,CASSDSGAYNEQFF
NA,TRBJ1-2,few,TRBV6-4,TGTGCCAGCAGTGACCAGGGCTCGGGAGGCTACACCTTC,CASSDQGSGGYTF
TRBD1,TRBJ1-2,NA,TRBV6-5,TGTGCCAGCAGTTACGAGGGACAGGCCGGTACCACCTTC,CASSYEGQAGTTF
TRBD1,TRBJ2-7,NA,TRBV6-5,TGTGCCAGCAGCCCGGGACAGTCCTACGAGCAGTACTTC,CASSPGQSYEQYF
TRBD2,TRBJ2-2,few,TRBV2,TGTGCCAGCAGTCTTAGCGGGGCAGACACCGGGGAGCTGTTTTTT,CASSLSGADTGELFF
TRBD2,TRBJ2-1,NA,TRBV4-1,TGCGCCAGCAGCCACGGGAGGCTAACCCCTTGGAATGAGCAGTTCTTC,CASSHGRLTPWNEQFF
NA,TRBJ1-4,NA,TRBV6-1,TGTGCCAGCAAGAGTATATTTTCAACTAATGAAAAACTGTTTTTT,CASKSIFSTNEKLFF
TRBD1,TRBJ2-2,NA,TRBV27,TGTGCCAGCAGGCCACAGGGGGACGGGGAGCTGTTTTTT,CASRPQGDGELFF
TRBD1,TRBJ1-1,few,TRBV7-9,TGTGCCAGCAGCTCGGACAGGGGGCGTACTGAAGCTTTCTTT,CASSSDRGRTEAFF
TRBD2,TRBJ2-5,few,TRBV15,TGTGCCACCAGCAGGCGGGGGGGGCCGGAGACCCAGTACTTC,CATSRRGGPETQYF
TRBD1,TRBJ1-2,NA,TRBV29-1,TGCAGCGTAGTGACAGGGAGTAGTGGCTACACCTTC,CSVVTGSSGYTF
NA,TRBJ2-1,NA,TRBV9,TGTGCCAGCAGCGTAGGGGGGGAGAGGATCGACAATGAGCAGTTCTTC,CASSVGGERIDNEQFF